One and the same sample provided the 22 T cell receptor beta chains below, sequenced in a study of blood T cell repertoires in COVID-19. This table comes from immunoSEQ multiplex PCR, and its TCRdb copy is limited to in-frame clones, with some not included. The repertoire includes about 270,000 clones, 80% to 90% of them detected once, and 9.5% to 12% sits in the top ten. The sample taken for sequencing was peripheral blood. The receptors were gathered from a woman aged 65 to 85 with acute or convalescent COVID-19.

This chain uses TRBV3-1 (or the pseudogene TRBV3-2) with TRBJ2-3; 11 nucleotides agree with TRBD2. V lost 6 bases, J lost 4 bases, and 6 bases stayed unmatched. CDR3 length equals 15 residues. Germline CDR1 and CDR2: LGHDT and YNNKEL (reference sequence). Written as DNA, the CDR3 is TGTGCCAGCAGACCTAGCGGGGGGAGGGCAGATACGCAGTATTTT. This translates into CASRPSGGRADTQYF.

The chain carries TRBV2 and TRBJ1-4, with 7 positions matching TRBD1. This CDR3 comprises 15 residues. Per germline, CDR1 SNHLY and CDR2 FYNNEI. The J segment lost 3 bases and the V segment lost 6 bases, leaving 7 bases of the junction unmatched. In DNA, the CDR3 is TGTGCCAGCAGCTGGGCAGGGGGGTCTAATGAAAAACTGTTTTTT. It specifies CASSWAGGSNEKLFF.

The chain joins TRBV18 to TRBJ1-4; D is uncertain. This CDR3 region has 15 residues. V was cut by 0 bases and J by 0 bases, with 5 bases left in between. Germline V gives CDR1 KGHSH, CDR2 LQKENI. The CDR3: CASSPPPATNEKLFF. The CDR3 DNA reads as TGTGCCAGCTCACCACCGCCGGCAACTAATGAAAAACTGTTTTTT.

The rearrangement uses TRBV6-2 or TRBV6-3 and TRBJ1-4; D may be TRBD1 (6 bases). Germline CDR1 and CDR2: MNHEY and SVGEGT. The CDR3 extends over 17 amino acids. Trimming removed 4 bases at V and 0 bases at J, with 15 bases between. CDR3 loop: CASSSRQDPTTNEKLFF. The CDR3, as DNA: TGTGCCAGCAGTTCGCGACAGGATCCTACAACTAATGAAAAACTGTTTTTT.

V gene TRBV7-9 combines with J gene TRBJ1-1, with 7 positions matching TRBD1. The CDR3 contains 12 residues. After removal of 1 base from V and 10 bases from J, the junction contained 3 bases not matched to a gene. Germline CDR1 and CDR2: SEHNR and FQNEAQ (reference sequence). CDR3 in DNA: TGTGCCAGCAGCTTAGGACAGGGAGGAGCTTTCTTT. Amino acids: CASSLGQGGAFF.

The V call is TRBV18, the J call TRBJ2-1; 10 nucleotides align to TRBD2. In germline, CDR1 is KGHSH, CDR2 LQKENI. This CDR3 has 14 amino acids. Trimming cost V 6 bases and J 8 bases; bases outside gene matches: 7. Here the CDR3 reads CASSGTSATDEQFF. CDR3 nucleotides: TGTGCCAGCTCCGGGACTAGCGCTACCGATGAGCAGTTCTTC.

The count of this clone is one. The chain couples TRBV7-8 to TRBJ1-1; TRBD1 matches 9 bases. V was clipped by 5 bases and J by 7 bases; unmatched bases: 8. Germline V gives CDR1 SGHVS, CDR2 FQNEAQ. The CDR3 totals 14 residues. This CDR3 is CASSVTGTGSEAFF. CDR3 DNA: TGTGCCAGCAGCGTGACCGGGACAGGGAGTGAAGCTTTCTTT.

The chain employs TRBV27 and TRBJ1-1, with D hard to call. This CDR3 has 14 residues. In germline, CDR1 is MNHEY, CDR2 SMNVEV (reference sequence). V gave up 5 bases and J gave up 1 base, with 11 bases separating them. This CDR3 reads CASSRSGPNTEAFF. CDR3 sequence (DNA): TGTGCCAGCAGTCGGTCTGGTCCGAACACTGAAGCTTTCTTT.

This clone has only one observation. The V and J genes are TRBV5-6 and TRBJ2-3; 9 bases are shared with TRBD2. Germline lookup yields CDR1 SGHDT and CDR2 YYEEEE. The length of the CDR3 is 14 residues. The V segment lost 1 base and the J segment 4 bases; nucleotides outside the gene matches: 1. The CDR3 coding sequence is TGTGCCAGCAGCTTGCCTAGCGGGGCAGATACGCAGTATTTT. Residues: CASSLPSGADTQYF.

Points on this clone: Within the sample, other DNA sequences also encode this same CDR3. V and J are TRBV5-1 and TRBJ1-2; TRBD1 agrees at 7 bases. Germline values: CDR1 SGHRS, CDR2 YFSETQ. V was clipped by 0 bases and J by 8 bases; unmatched bases: 4. This CDR3 region has 13 residues. Written as DNA, the CDR3 is TGCGCCAGCAGCTTGGGACAGGGAGGCGGCTACACCTTC. This encodes CASSLGQGGGYTF.

The V and J genes are TRBV1 and TRBJ2-7; the table's D gene call, TRBD2, was not cross checked with the DNA. TRBV1 is a pseudogene. The CDR3 length is 17 residues. Written as DNA, the CDR3 is TGCACCAGCAGCCAAGATCTTGCTAGTATCGTATCCTACGAGCAGTACTTC. This encodes CTSSQDLASIVSYEQYF.

The J gene is TRBJ1-1, the V gene TRBV29-1; TRBD1 might be the D (5 bases). CDR1 and CDR2 (germline): SQVTM, ANQGSEA. Trimming cost V 6 bases and J 3 bases, with 17 bases left between them. The CDR3 runs 14 residues. The CDR3 DNA is TGCAGCGTGGGGGGTCCTTCGTGGGACACTGAAGCTTTCTTT. Its protein is CSVGGPSWDTEAFF.

The J gene is TRBJ2-3, the V gene TRBV2, with 8 nucleotides matching TRBD2. Germline CDR1 and CDR2: SNHLY and FYNNEI. The CDR3 has 15 amino acids. The V gene end was trimmed by 3 bases and the J gene end by 3 bases; junction bases not matched to a gene: 5. CDR3 DNA sequence: TGTGCCAGCAGTGATATAGGGACTAGTACAGATACGCAGTATTTT. Its translation: CASSDIGTSTDTQYF.

The genes are TRBV4-1 and TRBJ2-7, with D possibly being TRBD1 (6 bases). Germline CDR1 MGHRA, CDR2 YSYEKL. V was trimmed by 0 bases and J by 6 bases, leaving 15 bases between them. The CDR3 length is 15 residues. The chain's CDR3 is CASSQDRQGFFEQYF. CDR3 bases: TGCGCCAGCAGCCAAGACCGGCAGGGGTTTTTCGAGCAGTACTTC.

This chain uses TRBV6-2 or TRBV6-3 with TRBJ1-5; D perhaps matches TRBD1 (6 bases). The CDR3 length is 16 residues. V dropped 6 bases and J dropped 5 bases, with 20 bases sitting between them. CDR1 is MNHEY, CDR2 SVGEGT, per germline. DNA for the CDR3: TGTGCCAGCAGCTTCCCCCGGGACAAGTATGATCAGCCCCAGCATTTT. This sequence encodes CASSFPRDKYDQPQHF.

The DNA of the CDR3 is TGTGCCAGCAGCTTACGAACTCGAGACAATGAGCAGTTCTTC. It specifies CASSLRTRDNEQFF. The chain joins TRBV11-2 to TRBJ2-1, with D unresolved. CDR3 length: 14 residues. V lost 2 bases to trimming and J lost 5 bases, with 10 bases between them. The V gene's germline CDR1 is SGHAT and CDR2 FQNNGV.

This rearrangement joins TRBV5-1 to TRBJ2-4, with 10 bases lining up with TRBD1. With V trimmed by 4 bases and J by 13 bases, 14 bases remained unmatched. There are 15 residues in the CDR3. The germline gives CDR1 SGHRS, CDR2 YFSETQ. CDR3 protein: CASSEQGQGNTLQYF. The CDR3 DNA follows: TGCGCCAGCAGCGAGCAGGGACAGGGGAATACTCTCCAGTACTTC.

The rearrangement uses TRBV5-5 and TRBJ2-1, with D possibly being TRBD1 (6 bases). Germline-derived CDR1 and CDR2 are SGHKS and YYEKEE (reference sequence). The CDR3 is 15 amino acids. The V and J ends lost 1 base and 8 bases respectively, with 16 bases between them. In DNA, the CDR3 is TGTGCCAGCAGCTTGATGCAGGGGTTCTCCGATGAGCAGTTCTTC. It is translated as CASSLMQGFSDEQFF.

The J gene is TRBJ2-7, the V gene TRBV11-2, with TRBD1 matching over 8 bases. CDR3 length: 15 amino acids. V dropped 1 base and J dropped 3; count of bases not matched to a gene: 5. Germline values: CDR1 SGHAT, CDR2 FQNNGV. The CDR3 DNA reads as TGTGCCAGCAGCTTAGGGACAGGGACTCTCTACGAGCAGTACTTC. Translation: CASSLGTGTLYEQYF. The full variable domain, completed using reference TRBV11-2 and TRBJ2-7, is EAGVAQSPRYKIIEKRQSVAFWCNPISGHATLYWYQQILGQGPKLLIQFQNNGVVDDSQLPKDRFSAERLKGVDSTLKIQPAKLEDSAVYLCASSLGTGTLYEQYFGPGTRLTVT.

This clone was seen only once. A read error may account for a junction end that differs from germline. J is TRBJ1-6 and V is TRBV4-1, with D uncertain. The CDR3 length is 15 residues. Germline V CDR1 and CDR2: MGHRA, YSYEKL. CDR3 sequence: CASRQGGPRHGTLHF. Here the CDR3 DNA reads TGCGCCAGCAGACAAGGAGGGCCGCGTCATGGAACCCTCCACTTT.

This chain's CDR3 is CASSIGRGKEKLFF. CDR3 sequence (DNA): TGTGCCAGTAGTATAGGCAGGGGGAAGGAAAAACTGTTTTTT. The chain uses TRBV19 and TRBJ1-4; 7 bases fit TRBD1. The CDR3 spans 14 residues. CDR1 is LNHDA and CDR2 is SQIVND in the germline V gene (reference sequence). The junction had 4 bases not matched to a gene; V was cut back by 1 base and J by 8 bases.

The CDR3 DNA is TGTGCCAGCAGTGAACAGGGCGGGAGCCAGCCCCAGCATTTT. This codes for CASSEQGGSQPQHF. This rearrangement joins TRBV6-1 to TRBJ1-5; TRBD1 might be the D (5 bases). This CDR3 spans 14 amino acids. Germline V CDR1 and CDR2: MNHNS, SASEGT. Deletions cut 2 bases from V and 7 bases from J, with 12 bases between.